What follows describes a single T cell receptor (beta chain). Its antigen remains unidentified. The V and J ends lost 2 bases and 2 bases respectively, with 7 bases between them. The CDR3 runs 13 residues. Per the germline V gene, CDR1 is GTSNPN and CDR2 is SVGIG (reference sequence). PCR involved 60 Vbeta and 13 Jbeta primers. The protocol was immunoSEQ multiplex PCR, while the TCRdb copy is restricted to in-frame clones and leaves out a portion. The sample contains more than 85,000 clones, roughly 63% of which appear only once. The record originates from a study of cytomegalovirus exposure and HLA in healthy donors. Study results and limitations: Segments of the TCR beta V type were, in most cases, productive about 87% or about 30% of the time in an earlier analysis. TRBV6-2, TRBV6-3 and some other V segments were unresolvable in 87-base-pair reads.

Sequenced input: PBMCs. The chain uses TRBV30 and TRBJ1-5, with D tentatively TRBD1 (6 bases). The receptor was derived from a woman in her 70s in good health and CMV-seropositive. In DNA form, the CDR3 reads TGTGCCTGGAGTTCAGGGGGCAATCAGCCCCAGCATTTT. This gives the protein CAWSSGGNQPQHF.